One and the same sample provided the 5 T cell receptor beta chains below, sequenced in a study of blood T cell repertoires in COVID-19. Data came from immunoSEQ multiplex PCR; TCRdb stores just in-frame clones and leaves some out. This sample yields some 200,000 clones, of which about 88% are seen a single time; roughly 2.5% belongs to the top ten. Sample: peripheral blood. The origin of the receptors is a man aged 40-49 years with active or convalescent COVID-19.

J is TRBJ1-6 and V is TRBV28, with D unresolved. This CDR3 region has 12 residues. V shed 2 bases and J shed 13 bases, with 9 bases lying between them. Looked up from germline, CDR1 is MDHEN and CDR2 is SYDVKM. CDR3 protein: CASSLGPGPLHF. The DNA for the CDR3 is TGTGCCAGCAGTTTAGGTCCGGGGCCCCTCCACTTT.

On this clone: Different DNA sequences within this sample yield the same CDR3. V usage is TRBV28 and J usage is TRBJ2-5; TRBD2 is a possible D gene (6 bases). Deletions cut 9 bases from V and 1 base from J, with 18 bases between. This CDR3 is built from 15 residues. Germline V CDR1 and CDR2: MDHEN, SYDVKM. CDR3 sequence reads: CASGRIGGPQETQYF. CDR3 nucleotides: TGTGCCAGTGGCCGTATCGGGGGTCCCCAAGAGACCCAGTACTTC.

The CDR3 nucleotides are TGCGCCAGCAGCTTGGGACAGACGCGGGGACCTGAAGCTTTCTTT. This encodes CASSLGQTRGPEAFF. This chain joins TRBV5-1 and TRBJ1-1; possibly TRBD1 for D (5 bases). V gave up 0 bases and J gave up 6 bases, with 15 bases separating them. Per germline, CDR1 SGHRS and CDR2 YFSETQ. This CDR3 is 15 amino acids long.

The V and J genes are TRBV5-1 and TRBJ2-1, with 13 bases identical to TRBD2. CDR1 and CDR2 (germline): SGHRS, YFSETQ. V lost 7 bases, J lost 6 bases, and 4 bases stayed unmatched. The CDR3 runs to 14 residues. The CDR3 spells CASQGTSGVNEQFF. CDR3 in DNA: TGCGCCAGCCAGGGGACTAGCGGGGTCAATGAGCAGTTCTTC.

A single count supports this clone. This chain uses TRBV5-3 with TRBJ1-5; D uncertain. TRBV5-3 is classed as an ORF, of uncertain function. The CDR3 is 14 amino acids. V lost 2 bases to trimming and J lost 6 bases, with 12 bases between them. Here the CDR3 reads CARSFQAEVQPQHF. As DNA, the CDR3 is TGTGCCAGAAGCTTTCAGGCGGAGGTTCAGCCCCAGCATTTT.